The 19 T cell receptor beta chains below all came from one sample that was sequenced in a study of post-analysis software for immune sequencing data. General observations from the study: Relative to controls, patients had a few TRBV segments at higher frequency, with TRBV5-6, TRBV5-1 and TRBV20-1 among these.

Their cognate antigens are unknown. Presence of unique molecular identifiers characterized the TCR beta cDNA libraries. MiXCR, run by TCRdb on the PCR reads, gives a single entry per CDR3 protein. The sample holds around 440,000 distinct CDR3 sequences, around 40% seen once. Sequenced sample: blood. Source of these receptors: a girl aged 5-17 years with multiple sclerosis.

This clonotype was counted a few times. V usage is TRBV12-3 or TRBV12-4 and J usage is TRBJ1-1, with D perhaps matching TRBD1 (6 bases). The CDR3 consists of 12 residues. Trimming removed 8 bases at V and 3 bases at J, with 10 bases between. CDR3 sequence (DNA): TGTGCCAGCTACAGGGATTACACTGAAGCTTTCTTT. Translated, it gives CASYRDYTEAFF.

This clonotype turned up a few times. This CDR3 is CASSLRDRRNQYEQFF. As DNA, the CDR3 is TGCGCCAGCAGCCTCCGCGATCGGCGGAATCAGTATGAGCAGTTCTTC. J is TRBJ2-1 and V is TRBV4-1; no clear D gene. Germline V gives CDR1 MGHRA, CDR2 YSYEKL. V was clipped by 4 bases and J by 8 bases, with 21 bases between them. The CDR3 totals 16 residues.

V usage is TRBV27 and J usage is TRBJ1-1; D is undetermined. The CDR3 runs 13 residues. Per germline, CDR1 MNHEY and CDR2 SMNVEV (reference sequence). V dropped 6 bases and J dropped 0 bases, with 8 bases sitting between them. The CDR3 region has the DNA TGTGCCAGCAGGGACCTGATGAACACTGAAGCTTTCTTT. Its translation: CASRDLMNTEAFF.

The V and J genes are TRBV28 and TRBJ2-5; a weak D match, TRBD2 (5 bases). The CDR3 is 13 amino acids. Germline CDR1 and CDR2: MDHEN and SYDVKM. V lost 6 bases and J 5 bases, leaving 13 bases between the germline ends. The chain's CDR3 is CASRAGNQETQYF. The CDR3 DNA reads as TGTGCCAGCAGAGCCGGGAATCAGGAGACCCAGTACTTC.

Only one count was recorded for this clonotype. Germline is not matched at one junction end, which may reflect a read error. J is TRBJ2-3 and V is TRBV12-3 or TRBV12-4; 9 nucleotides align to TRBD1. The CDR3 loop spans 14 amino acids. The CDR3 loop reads CATRPGQGTDAQYF. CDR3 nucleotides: TGTGCCACCAGGCCGGGACAGGGCACAGATGCGCAGTATTTT.

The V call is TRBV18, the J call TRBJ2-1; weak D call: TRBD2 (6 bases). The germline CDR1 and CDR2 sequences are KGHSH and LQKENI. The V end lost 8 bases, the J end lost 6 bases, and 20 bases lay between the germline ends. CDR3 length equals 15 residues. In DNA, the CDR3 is TGTGCCAGCCGTGTAAGGGCGGGAACAGGCAATGAGCAGTTCTTC. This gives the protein CASRVRAGTGNEQFF.

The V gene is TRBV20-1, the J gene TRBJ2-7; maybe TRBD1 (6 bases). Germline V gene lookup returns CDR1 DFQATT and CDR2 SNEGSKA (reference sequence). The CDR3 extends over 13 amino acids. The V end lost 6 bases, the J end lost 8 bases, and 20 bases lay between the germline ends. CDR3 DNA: TGCAGTGCCCACCGGGACAAGGGGTTGAAGCAGTACTTC. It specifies CSAHRDKGLKQYF.

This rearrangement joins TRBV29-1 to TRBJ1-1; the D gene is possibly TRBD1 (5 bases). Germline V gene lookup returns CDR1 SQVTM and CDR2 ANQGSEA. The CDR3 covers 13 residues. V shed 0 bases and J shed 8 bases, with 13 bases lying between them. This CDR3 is CSVEDLSRAEAFF. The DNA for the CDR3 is TGCAGCGTTGAAGATTTAAGCAGGGCCGAAGCTTTCTTT.

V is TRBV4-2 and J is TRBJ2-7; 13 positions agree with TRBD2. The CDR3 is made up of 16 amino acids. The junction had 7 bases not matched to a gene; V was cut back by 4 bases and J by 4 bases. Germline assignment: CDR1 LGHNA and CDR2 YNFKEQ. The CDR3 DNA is TGTGCCAGCAGCCCTCGGACTAGCGGGAGTGCGTACGAGCAGTACTTC. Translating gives CASSPRTSGSAYEQYF.

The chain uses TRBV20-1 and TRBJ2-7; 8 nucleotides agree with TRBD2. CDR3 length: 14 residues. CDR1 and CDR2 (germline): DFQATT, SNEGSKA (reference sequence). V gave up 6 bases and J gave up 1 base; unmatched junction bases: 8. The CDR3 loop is CSAPELAESYEQYF. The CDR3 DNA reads TGCAGTGCCCCGGAACTAGCGGAATCCTACGAGCAGTACTTC.

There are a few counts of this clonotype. CDR3 bases: TGTGCTAGTGACATTGGGGGACGAAGGTGGGATCAGCCCCAGCATTTT. Its protein is CASDIGGRRWDQPQHF. This chain uses TRBV12-5 with TRBJ1-5; TRBD1 is a possible D gene (5 bases). V shed 7 bases and J shed 5 bases, with 21 bases lying between them. Germline loops: CDR1 LGHNT, CDR2 FRNRAP. This CDR3 comprises 16 residues. Complete variable domain (other parts from reference TRBV12-5 and TRBJ1-5): DARVTQTPRHKVTEMGQEVTMRCQPILGHNTVFWYRQTMMQGLELLAYFRNRAPLDDSGMPKDRFSAEMPDATLATLKIQPSEPRDSAVYFCASDIGGRRWDQPQHFGDGTRLSIL.

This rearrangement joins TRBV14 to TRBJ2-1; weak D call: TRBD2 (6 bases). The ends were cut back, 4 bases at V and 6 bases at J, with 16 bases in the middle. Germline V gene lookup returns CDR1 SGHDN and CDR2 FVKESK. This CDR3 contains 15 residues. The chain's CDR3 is CASSPTGRPSNEQFF. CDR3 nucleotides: TGTGCCAGCAGCCCAACCGGGAGACCAAGCAATGAGCAGTTCTTC.

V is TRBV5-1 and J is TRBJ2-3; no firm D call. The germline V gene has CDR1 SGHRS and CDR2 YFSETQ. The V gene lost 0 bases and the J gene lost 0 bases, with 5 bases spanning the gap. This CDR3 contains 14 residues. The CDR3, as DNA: TGCGCCAGCAGCTTGGACGATAGCACAGATACGCAGTATTTT. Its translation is CASSLDDSTDTQYF.

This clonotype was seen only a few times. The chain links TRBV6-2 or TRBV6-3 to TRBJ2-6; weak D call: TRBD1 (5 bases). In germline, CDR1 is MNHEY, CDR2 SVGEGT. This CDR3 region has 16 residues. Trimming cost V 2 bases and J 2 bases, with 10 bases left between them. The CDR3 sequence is CASSYTQGAGANVLTF. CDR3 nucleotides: TGTGCCAGCAGTTACACCCAGGGTGCTGGGGCCAACGTCCTGACTTTC.

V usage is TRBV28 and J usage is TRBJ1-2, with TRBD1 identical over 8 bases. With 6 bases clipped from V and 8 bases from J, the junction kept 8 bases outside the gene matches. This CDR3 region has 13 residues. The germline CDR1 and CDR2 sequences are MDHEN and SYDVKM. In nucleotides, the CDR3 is TGTGCCAGCAGATCCTCAGGGGGCTACGGCTACACCTTC. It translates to CASRSSGGYGYTF.

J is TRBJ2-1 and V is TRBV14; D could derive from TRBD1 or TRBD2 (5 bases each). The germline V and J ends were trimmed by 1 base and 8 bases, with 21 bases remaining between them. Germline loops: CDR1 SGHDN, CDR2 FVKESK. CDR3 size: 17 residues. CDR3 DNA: TGTGCCAGCAGCCAAGGATCGGGGCTAACCTACTCCGATGAGCAGTTCTTC. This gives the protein CASSQGSGLTYSDEQFF.

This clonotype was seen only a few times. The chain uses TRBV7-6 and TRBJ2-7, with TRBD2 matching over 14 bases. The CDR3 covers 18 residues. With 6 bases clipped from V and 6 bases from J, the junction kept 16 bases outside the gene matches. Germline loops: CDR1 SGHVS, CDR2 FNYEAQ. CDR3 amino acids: CASRTGTSGSIFPIEQYF. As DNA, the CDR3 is TGTGCCAGCAGGACCGGGACTAGCGGGAGTATTTTCCCCATCGAGCAGTACTTC.

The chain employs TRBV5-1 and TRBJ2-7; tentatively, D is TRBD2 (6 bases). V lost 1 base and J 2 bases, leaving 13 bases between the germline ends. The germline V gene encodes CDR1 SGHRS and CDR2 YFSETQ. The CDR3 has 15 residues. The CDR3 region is CASSLQGSGTYEQYF. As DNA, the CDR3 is TGCGCCAGCAGCTTGCAGGGTAGCGGCACCTACGAGCAGTACTTC. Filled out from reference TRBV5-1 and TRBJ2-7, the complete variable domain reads KAGVTQTPRYLIKTRGQQVTLSCSPISGHRSVSWYQQTPGQGLQFLFEYFSETQRNKGNFPGRFSGRQFSNSRSEMNVSTLELGDSALYLCASSLQGSGTYEQYFGPGTRLTVT.

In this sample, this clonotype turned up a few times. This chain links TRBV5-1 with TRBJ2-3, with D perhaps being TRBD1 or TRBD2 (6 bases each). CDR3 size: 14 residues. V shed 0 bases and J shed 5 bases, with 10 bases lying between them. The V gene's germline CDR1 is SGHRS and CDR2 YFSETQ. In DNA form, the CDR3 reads TGCGCCAGCAGCTTGGTTGGAGGGGGAGATACGCAGTATTTT. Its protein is CASSLVGGGDTQYF.